The clone carrying this TCR beta chain occurred many times. Its antigen is undetermined. CDR3 length equals 18 residues. Germline V gene data show CDR1 as LGHNA and CDR2 as YSLEER. The V end lost 0 bases, the J end lost 2 bases, and 14 bases lay between the germline ends. The record originates from a study of human T cells and chemical hapten exposure. Study-wide context: On the upper back, patch tests were applied with 0.01% DPC and read at 6 days.

Study-level results: Among TCRs, those above 1 in 1000 frequency were unaffected by DPC sensitization. PT1 expanded TCR counts correlated positively with patch test score.

As for time point: patch test 1, 2 weeks after DPC sensitization. Treatment: therapeutic diphenylcyclopropenone sensitization with weekly scalp DPC. The study extracted total RNA from unfractionated whole blood. In the original analysis: Samples contained a median of roughly 93,000 TCRs, with a range of about 23,224 to 700,000. TCRdb processed the RACE reads anew with MiXCR; each CDR3 protein has one entry. In this record, the V and J calls reflect TCRdb's handling and not the investigators' own analysis. The table records some 43,000 distinct CDR3 sequences, under 4.5% of them present only once. This specimen was whole blood, taken in connection with sensitization to the hapten diphenylcyclopropenone (DPC). This TCR came from a man in his fifties with alopecia areata. Some clones in this sample may be carry-over from other donors' samples. V is TRBV4-3 and J is TRBJ2-6; no definite D call. DNA for the CDR3: TGCGCCAGCAGCCAAGATTTGGGTGGCTGGGCTGGGGCCAACGTCCTGACTTTC. Protein sequence: CASSQDLGGWAGANVLTF.